This entry lists 14 T cell receptor beta chains sequenced from one sample in a study of T cells in Graves' hyperthyroidism and ophthalmopathy. RNA transcripts provided the source from which TCR beta CDR3 regions were amplified. The HTBI primer set was used in a first-round RT-PCR of the TCR CDR3. Using its own MiXCR run on the multiplex PCR reads, TCRdb lists one record per CDR3 protein. This sample has about 260,000 distinct CDR3 sequences, with less than 30% found just once. The sample taken for sequencing was blood. The receptors derive from a man aged 40-50 years with Graves' hyperthyroidism that later progressed to Graves' ophthalmopathy.

In its sample, this clonotype was seen a few times. J is TRBJ1-1 and V is TRBV6-2 or TRBV6-3; D is perhaps TRBD1 (5 bases). Germline CDR1 and CDR2: MNHEY and SVGEGT. The CDR3 is 15 amino acids. Trimming removed 5 bases from V and 0 bases from J, with 13 bases in between. The chain's CDR3 is CASSARQLMNTEAFF. Written as DNA, the CDR3 is TGTGCCAGCAGTGCCCGACAGCTCATGAACACTGAAGCTTTCTTT.

This clonotype has more than one count but fewer than ten. The rearrangement uses TRBV3-1 and TRBJ1-2, with D uncertain. Germline CDR1 and CDR2: LGHDT and YNNKEL (reference sequence). This CDR3 is 14 amino acids long. Trimming stripped 2 bases from V and 2 bases from J, with 9 bases between. CDR3 residues: CASSQTRANYGYTF. CDR3 sequence (DNA): TGTGCCAGCAGCCAAACAAGGGCGAACTATGGCTACACCTTC.

Many counts were recorded for this clonotype. The genes are TRBV13 and TRBJ2-7; the match to TRBD1 covers 7 bases. The CDR3 covers 15 residues. CDR1 and CDR2 (germline): PRHDT, FYEKMQ (reference sequence). Losses at the gene ends were 5 bases for V and 0 bases for J; bases not matched to a gene: 7. In DNA form, the CDR3 reads TGTGCCAGCAGCGGAGGACAGGCCAACTCCTACGAGCAGTACTTC. It codes for CASSGGQANSYEQYF.

There are many counts of this clonotype. V gene TRBV6-4 combines with J gene TRBJ2-2; no firm D call. There are 13 residues in the CDR3. From germline, CDR1 is MRHNA and CDR2 SNTAGT. Trimming removed 5 bases at V and 6 bases at J, with 10 bases between. The CDR3 bases are TGTGCCAGCAGTTACGACTCCGCCGGGGAGCTGTTTTTT. Amino acid sequence: CASSYDSAGELFF.

In this sample, this clonotype turned up many times. The V and J genes are TRBV12-3 or TRBV12-4 and TRBJ2-7; TRBD2 aligns across 13 bases. J gave up 4 bases and V 8 bases, and 5 bases lay outside the gene matches. This CDR3 is 14 amino acids long. The CDR3 is CASGRTSGSYEQYF. The CDR3 DNA is TGTGCCAGCGGCAGGACTAGCGGGAGTTACGAGCAGTACTTC.

J is TRBJ1-1 and V is TRBV11-2; 10 bases are a match to TRBD1. Germline trimming cut 8 bases from V and 3 bases from J; bases unmatched to any gene: 12. In germline, CDR1 is SGHAT, CDR2 FQNNGV. CDR3 length equals 16 residues. The CDR3, as DNA: TGTGCCAGCCGCGAACCGGGACAGGGGATGCACACTGAAGCTTTCTTT. Its protein product is CASREPGQGMHTEAFF.

The chain is built from TRBV11-1 and TRBJ2-3; 10 nucleotides agree with TRBD2. The CDR3 has 16 residues. V was pared by 1 base and J by 6 bases, with 7 bases of the junction left unmatched. Per the germline V gene, CDR1 is SGHAT and CDR2 is FQDESV (reference sequence). For the CDR3, the DNA is TGTGCCAGCAGCTTAGGCCCTAGCGGGGGTGCGGATACGCAGTATTTT. Translating gives CASSLGPSGGADTQYF.

This clonotype has at least ten counts. The chain carries TRBV25-1 and TRBJ1-1; TRBD1 might be the D (6 bases). Germline V gives CDR1 MGHDK, CDR2 SYGVNS. V was pared by 7 bases and J by 6 bases, with 15 bases between. The CDR3 contains 13 residues. The DNA of the CDR3 is TGTGCCAGCATGAAACAGGGAACCGCTGAAGCTTTCTTT. Protein sequence: CASMKQGTAEAFF.

This clonotype was detected many times. DNA for the CDR3: TGCAGTGCTCGGCCGTTTCGTGGAGGGGGCAAAAACATTCAGTACTTC. Amino acids: CSARPFRGGGKNIQYF. The rearrangement links TRBV20-1 to TRBJ2-4; D is perhaps TRBD1 or TRBD2 (6 bases each). The CDR3 extends over 16 amino acids. V lost 5 bases and J 3 bases, leaving 20 bases between the germline ends. Germline V gives CDR1 DFQATT, CDR2 SNEGSKA (reference sequence).

Many counts were recorded for this clonotype. The chain employs TRBV10-3 and TRBJ1-5; 8 bases align to TRBD1. This CDR3 has 14 residues. Per germline, CDR1 ENHRY and CDR2 SYGVKD. With 5 bases clipped from V and 4 bases from J, the junction kept 4 bases outside the gene matches. CDR3 DNA sequence: TGTGCCATCAGTCCAGGGGGCGGTAATCAGCCCCAGCATTTT. Protein: CAISPGGGNQPQHF.

This clonotype was observed a single time. The CDR3 DNA sequence: TGTGCCAGCAGTTTATCGGGGGGAAACTACTACGAGCAGTACTTC. Encoded protein: CASSLSGGNYYEQYF. The chain carries TRBV27 and TRBJ2-7; TRBD2 might be the D (6 bases). The CDR3 has 15 amino acids. Germline lookup yields CDR1 MNHEY and CDR2 SMNVEV (reference sequence). V lost 0 bases and J 3 bases, leaving 12 bases between the germline ends.

This clonotype has at least ten counts. The chain has TRBV12-3 or TRBV12-4 and TRBJ1-6; TRBD1 is a possible D gene (6 bases). The CDR3 loop spans 13 amino acids. Trimming took off 5 bases at V and 7 bases at J, with 9 bases between the two ends. CDR3 coding DNA: TGTGCCAGCAGTCAAACAGGGAATTCACCCCTCCACTTT. Amino acid sequence: CASSQTGNSPLHF.

This clonotype was seen only a few times. The chain employs TRBV6-1 and TRBJ1-2; TRBD1 matches 9 bases. From germline, CDR1 is MNHNS and CDR2 SASEGT. This CDR3 is 14 amino acids long. Losses at the gene ends were 8 bases for V and 4 bases for J; bases not matched to a gene: 8. CDR3 amino acids: CASRRTGGIYGYTF. The CDR3 coding sequence is TGTGCCAGCCGTCGAACAGGGGGCATCTATGGCTACACCTTC.

This clonotype has ten or more counts. The chain has TRBV30 and TRBJ1-1; D uncertain. The V gene lost 7 bases and the J gene lost 4 bases, with 25 bases spanning the gap. Germline loops: CDR1 GTSNPN, CDR2 SVGIG (reference sequence). The CDR3 spans 16 residues. The CDR3 loop is CAYATLGGRVGTEAFF. CDR3 nucleotide sequence: TGTGCCTATGCGACTCTGGGCGGGAGGGTAGGCACTGAAGCTTTCTTT. Combining the CDR3 with reference TRBV30 and TRBJ1-1 gives the whole variable domain SQTIHQWPATLVQPVGSPLSLECTVEGTSNPNLYWYRQAAGRGLQLLFYSVGIGQISSEVPQNLSASRPQDRQFILSSKKLLLSDSGFYLCAYATLGGRVGTEAFFGQGTRLTVV.